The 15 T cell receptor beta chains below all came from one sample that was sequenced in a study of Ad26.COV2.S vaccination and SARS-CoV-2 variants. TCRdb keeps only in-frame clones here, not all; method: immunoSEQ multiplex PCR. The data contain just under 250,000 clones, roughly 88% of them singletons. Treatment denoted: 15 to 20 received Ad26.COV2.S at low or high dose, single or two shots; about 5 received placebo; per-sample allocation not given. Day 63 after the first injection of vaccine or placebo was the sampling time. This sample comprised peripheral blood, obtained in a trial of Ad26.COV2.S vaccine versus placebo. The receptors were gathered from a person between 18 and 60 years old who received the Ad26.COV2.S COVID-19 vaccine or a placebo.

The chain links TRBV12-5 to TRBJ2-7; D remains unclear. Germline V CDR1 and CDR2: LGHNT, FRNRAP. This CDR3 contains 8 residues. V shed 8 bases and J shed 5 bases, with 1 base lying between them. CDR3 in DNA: TGTGCTAGTAACGAGCAGTACTTC. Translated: CASNEQYF.

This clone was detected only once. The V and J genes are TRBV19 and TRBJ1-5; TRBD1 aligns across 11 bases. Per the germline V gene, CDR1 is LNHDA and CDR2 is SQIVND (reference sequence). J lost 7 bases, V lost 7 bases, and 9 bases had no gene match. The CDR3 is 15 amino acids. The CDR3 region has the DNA TGTGCCAGTACCCGCCGGGACAGGGGGATGCAGCCCCAGCATTTT. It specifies CASTRRDRGMQPQHF. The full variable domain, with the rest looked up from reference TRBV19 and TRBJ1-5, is DGGITQSPKYLFRKEGQNVTLSCEQNLNHDAMYWYRQDPGQGLRLIYYSQIVNDFQKGDIAEGYSVSREKKESFPLTVTSAQKNPTAFYLCASTRRDRGMQPQHFGDGTRLSIL.

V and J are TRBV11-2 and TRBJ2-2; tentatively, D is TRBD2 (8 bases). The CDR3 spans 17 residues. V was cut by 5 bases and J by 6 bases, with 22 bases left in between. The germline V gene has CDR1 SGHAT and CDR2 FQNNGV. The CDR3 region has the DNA TGTGCCAGCAGCCCCGGGAGGGGGCGCAGAATAGCCGGGGAGCTGTTTTTT. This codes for CASSPGRGRRIAGELFF.

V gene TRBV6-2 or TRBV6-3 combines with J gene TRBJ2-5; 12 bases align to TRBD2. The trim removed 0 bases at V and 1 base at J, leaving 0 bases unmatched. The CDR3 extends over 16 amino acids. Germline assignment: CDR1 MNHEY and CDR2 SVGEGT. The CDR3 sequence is CASSYSGLAGQETQYF. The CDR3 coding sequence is TGTGCCAGCAGTTACTCGGGACTAGCGGGCCAAGAGACCCAGTACTTC.

This chain's CDR3 is CASSPIRLLSYEQYF. As DNA, the CDR3 is TGTGCCAGCAGCCCCATTCGACTTCTCTCCTACGAGCAGTACTTC. The V call is TRBV7-9, the J call TRBJ2-7; D is unclear. The V end lost 5 bases, the J end lost 0 bases, and 14 bases lay between the germline ends. The CDR3 has 15 amino acids. Germline CDR1 SEHNR, CDR2 FQNEAQ (reference sequence).

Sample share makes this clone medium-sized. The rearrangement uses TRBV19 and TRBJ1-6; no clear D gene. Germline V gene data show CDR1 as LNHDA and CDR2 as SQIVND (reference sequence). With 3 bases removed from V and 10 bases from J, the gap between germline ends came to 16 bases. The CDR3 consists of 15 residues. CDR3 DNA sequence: TGTGCCAGTAGTATGATAGACAAGGGCGCCTCACCCCTCCACTTT. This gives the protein CASSMIDKGASPLHF.

In nucleotides, the CDR3 is TGCGCCAGCAGCTTAGCACAGGGGGCCTGGAACACTGAAGCTTTCTTT. Its protein product is CASSLAQGAWNTEAFF. This chain links TRBV5-1 with TRBJ1-1; 9 bases line up with TRBD1. Germline-derived CDR1 and CDR2 are SGHRS and YFSETQ. CDR3 length: 16 residues. V shed 2 bases and J 1 base; nucleotides not matched to a gene: 6.

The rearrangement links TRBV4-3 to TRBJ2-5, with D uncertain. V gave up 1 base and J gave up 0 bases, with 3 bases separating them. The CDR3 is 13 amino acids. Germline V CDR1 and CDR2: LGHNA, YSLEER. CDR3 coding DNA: TGCGCCAGCAGCCAAGTACACCAAGAGACCCAGTACTTC. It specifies CASSQVHQETQYF.

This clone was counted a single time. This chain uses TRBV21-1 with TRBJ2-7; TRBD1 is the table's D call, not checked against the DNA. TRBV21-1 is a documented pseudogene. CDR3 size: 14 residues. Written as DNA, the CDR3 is TGTGCCAGCAGCAACAACAGGGGGCACTACGAGCAGTACTTC. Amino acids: CASSNNRGHYEQYF.

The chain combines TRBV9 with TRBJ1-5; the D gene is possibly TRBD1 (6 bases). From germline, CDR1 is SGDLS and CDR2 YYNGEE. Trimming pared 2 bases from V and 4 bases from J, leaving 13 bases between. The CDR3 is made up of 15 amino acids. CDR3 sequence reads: CASSVGGRGNQPQHF. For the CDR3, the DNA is TGTGCCAGCAGCGTGGGGGGCCGGGGGAATCAGCCCCAGCATTTT.

The DNA for the CDR3 is TGTGCCAGCAGTTACTCTCTTACGGGGAGGGGCTACGAGCAGTACTTC. Its translation is CASSYSLTGRGYEQYF. V gene TRBV6-2 or TRBV6-3 combines with J gene TRBJ2-7, with 7 positions matching TRBD2. Germline V lookup: CDR1 MNHEY, CDR2 SVGEGT. The CDR3 runs to 16 residues. J lost 3 bases, V lost 0 bases, and 8 bases had no gene match.

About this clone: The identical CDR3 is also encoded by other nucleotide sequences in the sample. The CDR3 protein is CASSLQGSEQYF. Here the CDR3 DNA reads TGTGCCAGCAGTTTACAGGGGTCCGAGCAGTACTTC. V and J are TRBV28 and TRBJ2-7, with D possibly TRBD1 on 6 matching bases. V lost 2 bases to trimming and J lost 6 bases, with 8 bases between them. CDR1 is MDHEN, CDR2 SYDVKM, per germline. CDR3 size: 12 residues.

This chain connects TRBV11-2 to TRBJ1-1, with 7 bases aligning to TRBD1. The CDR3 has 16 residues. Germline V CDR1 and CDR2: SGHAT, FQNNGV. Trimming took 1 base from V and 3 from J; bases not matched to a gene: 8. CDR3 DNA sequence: TGTGCCAGCAGCTTAGTATGGACAGGCCGGGACACTGAAGCTTTCTTT. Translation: CASSLVWTGRDTEAFF.

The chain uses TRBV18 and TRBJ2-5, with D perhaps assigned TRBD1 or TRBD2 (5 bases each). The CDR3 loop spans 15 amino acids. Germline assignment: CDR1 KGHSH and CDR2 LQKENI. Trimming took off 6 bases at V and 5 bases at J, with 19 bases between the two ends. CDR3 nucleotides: TGTGCCAGCTCCATCGACATGGGGGTTACGGAGACCCAGTACTTC. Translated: CASSIDMGVTETQYF.

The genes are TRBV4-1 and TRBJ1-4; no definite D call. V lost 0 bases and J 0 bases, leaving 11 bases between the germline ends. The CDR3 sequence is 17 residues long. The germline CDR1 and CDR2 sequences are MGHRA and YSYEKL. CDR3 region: CASSQEKDSATNEKLFF. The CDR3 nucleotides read TGCGCCAGCAGCCAAGAGAAGGACTCTGCAACTAATGAAAAACTGTTTTTT.